Below are 21 T cell receptor beta chains sequenced from a single sample in a study of cytomegalovirus exposure and HLA in healthy donors. The PCR contained 60 Vbeta and 13 Jbeta primers. Sequencing used immunoSEQ multiplex PCR; TCRdb keeps in-frame clones, though not all of them. The table includes some 190,000 clones, around three quarters detected once. Sequencing was done on a sample of PBMCs. The receptors here all came from a young woman in good health and CMV-seronegative.

The V and J genes are TRBV7-2 and TRBJ2-7; 10 bases are shared with TRBD2. V was pared by 5 bases and J by 3 bases, with 7 bases of the junction left unmatched. CDR1 and CDR2 from the germline V gene are SGHTA and FQGNSA. The CDR3 covers 15 residues. CDR3 DNA sequence: TGTGCCAGCAGCCCGCCTAGCGGGAGAATCTACGAGCAGTACTTC. Translating it yields CASSPPSGRIYEQYF.

The V and J genes are TRBV5-4 and TRBJ1-2; perhaps TRBD1 as D (5 bases). This CDR3 is 12 amino acids long. CDR1 SGHNT and CDR2 YYREEE come from the germline V gene (reference sequence). V lost 0 bases to trimming and J lost 5 bases, with 5 bases between them. DNA of the CDR3: TGTGCCAGCAGCTTGGAGGGGTATGGCTACACCTTC. The encoded protein is CASSLEGYGYTF. The full variable domain, with the rest looked up from reference TRBV5-4 and TRBJ1-2, is ETGVTQSPTHLIKTRGQQVTLRCSSQSGHNTVSWYQQALGQGPQFIFQYYREEENGRGNFPPRFSGLQFPNYSSELNVNALELDDSALYLCASSLEGYGYTFGSGTRLTVV.

The chain employs TRBV11-2 and TRBJ2-3; TRBD1 is a possible D gene (6 bases). V gave up 1 base and J gave up 7 bases, with 12 bases separating them. The CDR3 is made up of 14 amino acids. Germline V gene sequence: CDR1 SGHAT, CDR2 FQNNGV. As DNA, the CDR3 is TGTGCCAGCAGCTTAGGACAGGTTTTGAATACGCAGTATTTT. This codes for CASSLGQVLNTQYF.

This clone was detected once. A junction end diverges from the germline sequence, so it may reflect a read error. This chain joins TRBV6-5 and TRBJ2-7; D is ambiguous. Germline values: CDR1 MNHEY, CDR2 SVGAGI. The CDR3 is 14 amino acids. The CDR3 nucleotides read TGTGCCCGCAGTTACCGCGAAAGCTCCTACGAGCAGTACTTC. It yields the protein CARSYRESSYEQYF.

The CDR3 sequence is CASSLGVEGGKQFF. CDR3 in DNA: TGTGCCAGCAGCTTGGGGGTCGAGGGCGGTAAGCAGTTCTTC. The chain uses TRBV5-6 and TRBJ2-1; D is possibly TRBD2 (5 bases). Germline CDR1 reads SGHDT; CDR2 reads YYEEEE. The V end was cut by 0 bases, the J end by 11 bases, with 15 bases between. CDR3 length: 14 residues.

In this sample, this clone turned up a few times. CDR3 protein: CASSQGDRDQETQYF. The CDR3 DNA reads TGCGCCAGCAGCCAAGGAGACAGGGACCAAGAGACCCAGTACTTC. The chain employs TRBV4-1 and TRBJ2-5, with 7 bases aligning to TRBD1. CDR1 is MGHRA and CDR2 is YSYEKL in the germline V gene. The CDR3 consists of 15 residues. J lost 0 bases, V lost 1 base, and 2 bases had no gene match.

The V call is TRBV18, the J call TRBJ2-5; tentatively, D is TRBD2 (6 bases). This CDR3 is 16 amino acids long. V lost 2 bases and J lost 4, with 17 bases in between. Germline values: CDR1 KGHSH, CDR2 LQKENI. CDR3 loop: CASSPIPVGGGETQYF. DNA of the CDR3: TGTGCCAGCTCACCAATCCCAGTGGGAGGAGGAGAGACCCAGTACTTC.

The genes are TRBV29-1 and TRBJ2-5, with 11 positions matching TRBD2. Germline loops: CDR1 SQVTM, CDR2 ANQGSEA. Trimming at V came to 2 bases and at J to 5 bases, leaving 10 bases not matched to a gene. The CDR3 totals 16 residues. CDR3 nucleotides: TGCAGCGTTGAAATGGTAGCGGGGGGGCCTGGGGAGACCCAGTACTTC. It translates to CSVEMVAGGPGETQYF. The full variable domain, completed using reference TRBV29-1 and TRBJ2-5, is SAVISQKPSRDICQRGTSLTIQCQVDSQVTMMFWYRQQPGQSLTLIATANQGSEATYESGFVIDKFPISRPNLTFSTLTVSNMSPEDSSIYLCSVEMVAGGPGETQYFGPGTRLLVL.

This chain links TRBV30 with TRBJ2-1; 8 positions agree with TRBD2. Per germline, CDR1 GTSNPN and CDR2 SVGIG (reference sequence). This CDR3 has 12 residues. J gave up 6 bases and V 2 bases, and 0 bases lay outside the gene matches. CDR3 region: CAWSLAGNEQFF. CDR3 sequence (DNA): TGTGCCTGGAGTCTAGCGGGCAATGAGCAGTTCTTC.

The chain links TRBV23-1 to TRBJ1-6; tentative D call: TRBD1 (5 bases). TRBV23-1 is an ORF for which the function is uncertain. The length of the CDR3 is 16 residues. Deletions cut 3 bases from V and 7 bases from J, with 16 bases between. DNA for the CDR3: TGCGCCAGCAGTCATGACTTGGACACCCAAAATTCACCCCTCCACTTT. Translated: CASSHDLDTQNSPLHF.

The chain links TRBV28 to TRBJ1-4; D call uncertain. Per the germline V gene, CDR1 is MDHEN and CDR2 is SYDVKM. Trimming cost V 2 bases and J 0 bases, with 7 bases left between them. CDR3 length: 15 residues. The DNA for the CDR3 is TGTGCCAGCAGTTTAACGCGGCCAACTAATGAAAAACTGTTTTTT. Translation gives CASSLTRPTNEKLFF.

The rearrangement uses TRBV7-9 and TRBJ1-4; possible D gene TRBD1, 6 bases. V was shortened by 4 bases and J by 8 bases, with 20 bases between the two germline ends. The CDR3 has 16 amino acids. Germline CDR1 and CDR2: SEHNR and FQNEAQ (reference sequence). The DNA for the CDR3 is TGTGCCAGCAGCTCCGAGGGGGGGCTGATTCGAGAAAAACTGTTTTTT. Residues: CASSSEGGLIREKLFF.

This sequence joins TRBV13 and TRBJ1-4; TRBD1 is a possible D gene (6 bases). Trimming cost V 6 bases and J 6 bases, with 14 bases left between them. This CDR3 has 14 amino acids. Germline assignment: CDR1 PRHDT and CDR2 FYEKMQ (reference sequence). The CDR3 DNA reads TGTGCCAGCAGAGGTAGGGGGAGCGATGAAAAACTGTTTTTT. Amino acid sequence: CASRGRGSDEKLFF.

V gene TRBV15 combines with J gene TRBJ2-1; perhaps TRBD2 as D (6 bases). Germline V lookup: CDR1 LNHNV, CDR2 YYDKDF (reference sequence). V lost 8 bases, J lost 9 bases, and 14 bases lay in between. The CDR3 is 12 amino acids. DNA of the CDR3: TGTGCCACCGGAAAAGTAGCGGCTGAGCAGTTCTTC. Translated, it gives CATGKVAAEQFF.

The chain is built from TRBV27 and TRBJ2-4, with D tentatively TRBD1 (5 bases). The V gene's germline CDR1 is MNHEY and CDR2 SMNVEV (reference sequence). The CDR3 has 17 amino acids. Trimming shortened V by 5 bases and J by 1 base, and 18 bases separated the two germline ends. The CDR3 DNA reads TGTGCCAGCAGTGCAAGCTGGGGCTTGGACGCCAAAAACATTCAGTACTTC. It codes for CASSASWGLDAKNIQYF.

This chain links TRBV23-1 with TRBJ2-3; D possibly corresponds to TRBD2 (5 bases). TRBV23-1 is classed as an ORF, of uncertain function. The CDR3 runs 15 residues. Trimming pared 0 bases from V and 6 bases from J, leaving 13 bases between. The CDR3 nucleotides read TGCGCCAGCAGTCAATCGTTAACGGGATTCGATACGCAGTATTTT. It specifies CASSQSLTGFDTQYF.

This sequence joins TRBV4-3 and TRBJ2-1; D perhaps matches TRBD2 (5 bases). Deletions cut 5 bases from V and 0 bases from J, with 11 bases between. This CDR3 has 15 residues. CDR1 LGHNA and CDR2 YSLEER come from the germline V gene. For the CDR3, the DNA is TGCGCCAGCAGCTCGGACTCCTCCTCCTACAATGAGCAGTTCTTC. Translated, it gives CASSSDSSSYNEQFF.

The chain carries TRBV28 and TRBJ1-2, with TRBD1 identical over 7 bases. Germline V lookup: CDR1 MDHEN, CDR2 SYDVKM. CDR3 size: 14 residues. V lost 5 bases and J lost 4; bases outside the gene matches: 7. The chain's CDR3 is CASSGPTGVYGYTF. CDR3 DNA: TGTGCCAGCAGTGGGCCCACAGGGGTCTATGGCTACACCTTC.

The rearrangement uses TRBV19 and TRBJ2-7, with 11 nucleotides matching TRBD2. The CDR3 has 14 residues. Germline V CDR1 and CDR2: LNHDA, SQIVND (reference sequence). Germline trimming cut 5 bases from V and 0 bases from J; bases unmatched to any gene: 0. This CDR3 is CASSLAGGSYEQYF. The DNA for the CDR3 is TGTGCCAGTAGTCTAGCGGGGGGCTCCTACGAGCAGTACTTC.

This clone was found once. The chain recombines TRBV27 with TRBJ1-1; possible D gene TRBD1, 6 bases. Germline V gene lookup returns CDR1 MNHEY and CDR2 SMNVEV (reference sequence). The CDR3 length is 16 residues. The ends were cut back, 6 bases at V and 4 bases at J, with 21 bases in the middle. CDR3: CASRTFGAGAGTEAFF. Here the CDR3 DNA reads TGTGCCAGCAGAACCTTCGGGGCAGGGGCGGGCACTGAAGCTTTCTTT.

CDR3 protein: CASSLVGRANYGYTF. The CDR3 DNA is TGTGCCAGCAGCTTGGTGGGCAGGGCTAACTATGGCTACACCTTC. The rearrangement uses TRBV5-8 and TRBJ1-2, with a weak D call TRBD1 (5 bases). The CDR3 spans 15 residues. V lost 0 bases, J lost 0 bases, and 9 bases lay in between. Germline CDR1 and CDR2: SGHTS and YDEGEE.